This T cell receptor beta chain derives from a study of technical replicates of blood from several donors. A single count supports this clone. Germline CDR1 reads KGHSH; CDR2 reads LQKENI. The CDR3 has 14 residues. Trimming removed 3 bases from V and 5 bases from J; junction bases left unmatched: 6. Data came from immunoSEQ multiplex PCR; TCRdb stores just in-frame clones and leaves some out. The table has approximately 64,000 clones, approximately 84% seen once; the top ten hold roughly 5.3%. The clonotype was recovered from a human donor in good health. Some clones in this sample may be carry-over from other donors' samples. The rearrangement links TRBV18 to TRBJ2-5; 7 bases map to TRBD1. What was sequenced was PBMCs. CDR3 coding DNA: TGTGCCAGCTCACCTTATGGGACAGTGGAGACCCAGTACTTC. Translated: CASSPYGTVETQYF. Complete variable domain (other parts from reference TRBV18 and TRBJ2-5): NAGVMQNPRHLVRRRGQEARLRCSPMKGHSHVYWYRQLPEEGLKFMVYLQKENIIDESGMPKERFSAEFPKEGPSILRIQQVVRGDSAAYFCASSPYGTVETQYFGPGTRLLVL.